This TCR beta chain was observed in a study of graft-versus-host responses after intestinal transplantation. Study overall: Recipients uniformly received anti-thymocyte globulin induction, followed by tacrolimus and steroids for roughly 3 years.

The sample holds one count of this clone. The antigen remains unidentified. Study-level results: An association linked early post-transplant HvG declines with peak circulating GvH clone levels.

Germline CDR1 and CDR2: SGHRS and YFSETQ. Trimming at V came to 4 bases and at J to 3 bases, leaving 7 bases not matched to a gene. There are 14 residues in the CDR3. Generated by immunoSEQ multiplex PCR, the TCRdb table keeps only in-frame clones and is missing some. This sample has fewer than 100,000 clones; roughly 86% occur once, and the top ten carry more than 1.4%. Sequenced here: PBMCs, sampled 255 days after intestinal transplant. The rearrangement uses TRBV5-1 and TRBJ2-7; 7 bases agree with TRBD1. The source is a human patient who received an intestinal transplant, so some T cells may come from the graft donor. The CDR3 region is CASSRQTGNYEQYF. The CDR3 DNA reads as TGCGCCAGCAGCCGACAGACAGGGAACTACGAGCAGTACTTC.